Shown below are 21 T cell receptor beta chains from a single sample sequenced in a study of vaccination effects on CD4 cells after COVID-19. With the ViraFEST assay, the study expanded antigen-specific CD4+ T cells using viral peptide pools, then sequenced them. At the end of over 8 days of culture, CD4+ T cells were isolated. Participants got two doses of BNT162b2 or mRNA-1273 vaccine. For these receptors, no antigen is known. Generated by immunoSEQ multiplex PCR, the TCRdb table keeps only in-frame clones and is missing some. The table shows 30,000 to 45,000 clones, with just under 85% occurring only once. Sequenced material: CD4+ T cells from PBMCs cultured with HCoV-NL63 spike peptides, taken after COVID-19 vaccination. The source of these receptors is a human donor who received a COVID-19 vaccine. Some clones in this sample may be carry-over from other donors' samples.

This chain connects TRBV4-1 to TRBJ2-4; perhaps TRBD1 as D (5 bases). The CDR3 is made up of 12 amino acids. Germline V lookup: CDR1 MGHRA, CDR2 YSYEKL. V was trimmed by 2 bases and J by 8 bases, leaving 7 bases between them. CDR3 loop: CASSQQGDIQYF. The CDR3 region has the DNA TGCGCCAGCAGCCAACAGGGTGACATTCAGTACTTC.

V is TRBV28 and J is TRBJ1-2; a weak D match, TRBD1 (6 bases). The CDR3 has 14 amino acids. Trimming left V 4 bases short and J 1 base short, with 10 bases between. The germline CDR1 and CDR2 sequences are MDHEN and SYDVKM. CDR3 sequence: CASSYGTLNYGYTF. In DNA form, the CDR3 reads TGTGCCAGCAGTTACGGGACACTTAACTATGGCTACACCTTC.

The chain carries TRBV14 and TRBJ2-5; the D gene is possibly TRBD1 (5 bases). CDR1 and CDR2 (germline): SGHDN, FVKESK. Trimming left V 5 bases short and J 0 bases short, with 16 bases between. The length of the CDR3 is 16 residues. The CDR3 coding sequence is TGTGCCAGCAGCTCAGGGTGGCAGGCGTACCAAGAGACCCAGTACTTC. It translates to CASSSGWQAYQETQYF.

The chain joins TRBV6-4 to TRBJ2-5; no definite D call. The V end lost 2 bases, the J end lost 4 bases, and 5 bases lay between the germline ends. Germline-derived CDR1 and CDR2 are MRHNA and SNTAGT. The CDR3 runs 12 residues. The CDR3 bases are TGTGCCAGCAGTGACGACGGAGAGACCCAGTACTTC. As protein: CASSDDGETQYF.

V gene TRBV5-1 combines with J gene TRBJ2-5, with TRBD2 matching over 9 bases. The length of the CDR3 is 16 residues. Germline V gene lookup returns CDR1 SGHRS and CDR2 YFSETQ. Germline trimming cut 0 bases from V and 4 bases from J; bases unmatched to any gene: 7. In DNA form, the CDR3 reads TGCGCCAGCAGCTTGGTGGCTAGCGGGGAACGAGAGACCCAGTACTTC. Protein product: CASSLVASGERETQYF.

The chain employs TRBV25-1 and TRBJ1-6; 9 bases match TRBD1. CDR1 is MGHDK and CDR2 is SYGVNS in the germline V gene. J gave up 3 bases and V 3 bases, and 3 bases lay outside the gene matches. The CDR3 has 16 residues. The CDR3 sequence: CASSDGTGIYNSPLHF. The CDR3 nucleotides are TGTGCCAGCAGTGACGGGACAGGGATCTATAATTCACCCCTCCACTTT.

The V and J genes are TRBV5-1 and TRBJ2-2; TRBD1 is a possible D gene (5 bases). Germline V gene lookup returns CDR1 SGHRS and CDR2 YFSETQ. The ends were cut back, 10 bases at V and 2 bases at J, with 12 bases in the middle. CDR3 length: 13 amino acids. CDR3 sequence (DNA): TGCGCCGGATCGGACAAAAACACCGGGGAGCTGTTTTTT. It specifies CAGSDKNTGELFF.

This chain links TRBV19 with TRBJ1-1, with D uncertain. V lost 6 bases to trimming and J lost 3 bases, with 11 bases between them. The germline gives CDR1 LNHDA, CDR2 SQIVND (reference sequence). The CDR3 has 13 residues. Here the CDR3 DNA reads TGTGCCAGTAGCGCACCCGAACACACTGAAGCTTTCTTT. Its translation is CASSAPEHTEAFF.

This clone was detected once. The CDR3 region has the DNA TGTGCCAGCAGTGTAGGGGGAGCCACAGATACGCAGTATTTT. Its translation: CASSVGGATDTQYF. The rearrangement links TRBV6-4 to TRBJ2-3; TRBD1 might be the D (6 bases). The CDR3 totals 14 residues. V was trimmed by 4 bases and J by 2 bases, leaving 10 bases between them. CDR1 is MRHNA and CDR2 is SNTAGT in the germline V gene.

This chain uses TRBV6-1 with TRBJ1-1; no clear D. This CDR3 region has 14 residues. CDR1 is MNHNS and CDR2 is SASEGT in the germline V gene. V shed 0 bases and J shed 1 base, with 6 bases lying between them. The CDR3 nucleotides are TGTGCCAGCAGTGAAGCTGGGTCGAACACTGAAGCTTTCTTT. This translates into CASSEAGSNTEAFF.

This clone has only one observation. V is TRBV7-8 and J is TRBJ1-5; D ambiguous. Trimming shortened V by 5 bases and J by 0 bases, and 8 bases separated the two germline ends. The CDR3 is made up of 14 amino acids. Germline loops: CDR1 SGHVS, CDR2 FQNEAQ. The CDR3 spells CASSNPYSNQPQHF. CDR3 bases: TGTGCCAGCAGCAACCCTTATAGCAATCAGCCCCAGCATTTT.

This clone was observed a few times. The genes are TRBV7-9 and TRBJ1-2; unclear D gene. Germline assignment: CDR1 SEHNR and CDR2 FQNEAQ (reference sequence). V shed 5 bases and J shed 4 bases, with 8 bases lying between them. The CDR3 totals 12 residues. CDR3 loop: CASSIRTYGYTF. In nucleotides, the CDR3 is TGTGCCAGCAGCATAAGAACCTATGGCTACACCTTC.

The J gene is TRBJ2-6, the V gene TRBV5-1; D is ambiguous. CDR3 length equals 16 residues. In germline, CDR1 is SGHRS, CDR2 YFSETQ. The germline V and J ends were trimmed by 1 base and 2 bases, with 10 bases remaining between them. CDR3 sequence: CASSLIAKAGANVLTF. The CDR3, as DNA: TGCGCCAGCAGCTTGATTGCCAAAGCTGGGGCCAACGTCCTGACTTTC.

The CDR3 protein is CASRKVGFGEQYV. CDR3 DNA: TGTGCCAGCAGAAAGGTGGGGTTCGGCGAGCAGTACGTC. J is TRBJ2-7 and V is TRBV2, with D unclear. The V gene's germline CDR1 is SNHLY and CDR2 FYNNEI. With 6 bases removed from V and 6 bases from J, the gap between germline ends came to 15 bases. The CDR3 has 13 residues.

The chain uses TRBV5-6 and TRBJ2-3; 10 bases fit TRBD2. Germline CDR1 SGHDT, CDR2 YYEEEE. The CDR3 spans 15 residues. V was clipped by 5 bases and J by 1 base; unmatched bases: 4. For the CDR3, the DNA is TGTGCCAGCAGGTCTCTAGCGGGGGGCACAGATACGCAGTATTTT. It is translated as CASRSLAGGTDTQYF.

V is TRBV5-6 and J is TRBJ1-5; D is undetermined. The germline V and J ends were trimmed by 2 bases and 0 bases, with 0 bases remaining between them. Germline assignment: CDR1 SGHDT and CDR2 YYEEEE. This CDR3 has 12 amino acids. CDR3 region: CASSFSNQPQHF. Written as DNA, the CDR3 is TGTGCCAGCAGCTTTAGCAATCAGCCCCAGCATTTT.

The chain carries TRBV2 and TRBJ1-5; D unresolved. The CDR3 has 15 amino acids. CDR1 is SNHLY and CDR2 is FYNNEI in the germline V gene. With 6 bases removed from V and 1 base from J, the gap between germline ends came to 13 bases. DNA of the CDR3: TGTGCCAGCAGAACTGAGCTGGGAAGCAATCAGCCCCAGCATTTT. It yields the protein CASRTELGSNQPQHF.

The chain employs TRBV6-5 and TRBJ2-3, with TRBD2 as a possible D gene (6 bases). This CDR3 has 14 residues. V lost 7 bases and J 11 bases, leaving 22 bases between the germline ends. Germline values: CDR1 MNHEY, CDR2 SVGAGI. The CDR3 region has the DNA TGTGCCAGCACCGGAGGGGCCCTCGAGAGTCGGCAGTATTTT. Its translation is CASTGGALESRQYF.

This chain uses TRBV7-8 with TRBJ2-1; TRBD2 agrees at 9 bases. CDR3 length equals 16 residues. Germline V gives CDR1 SGHVS, CDR2 FQNEAQ. Losses at the gene ends were 0 bases for V and 10 bases for J; bases not matched to a gene: 10. The CDR3 loop is CASSLARGGGASEQFF. The CDR3 coding sequence is TGTGCCAGCAGCTTAGCTCGTGGCGGGGGGGCCTCGGAGCAGTTCTTC.

The rearrangement uses TRBV30 and TRBJ1-3; D perhaps matches TRBD1 (5 bases). Germline loops: CDR1 GTSNPN, CDR2 SVGIG (reference sequence). The CDR3 has 12 amino acids. V shed 1 base and J shed 4 bases, with 5 bases lying between them. In DNA, the CDR3 is TGTGCCTGGAGTGGACAGGGAAACACCATATATTTT. It yields the protein CAWSGQGNTIYF.

V is TRBV11-2 and J is TRBJ2-1, with TRBD1 identical over 7 bases. CDR1 SGHAT and CDR2 FQNNGV come from the germline V gene. This CDR3 spans 15 amino acids. V shed 2 bases, J shed 8 bases, and the junction held 9 bases outside the gene matches. The DNA for the CDR3 is TGTGCCAGCAGCTTAAGGTCAGGGGGTGTCGATGAGCAGTTCTTC. Translation: CASSLRSGGVDEQFF.